Listed below are T cell receptor beta chains from one sample, sequenced in a study of spatial heterogeneity in lung cancer. One entry per CDR3 protein results from TCRdb running MiXCR on the 5' RACE reads. Of around 110,000 distinct CDR3 sequences in the sample, more than 9% are singletons; the top ten hold about 15%. Sequenced here: PBMCs, sampled at follow-up. Receptor source: a male donor with early-stage non-small cell lung cancer. CDR3s include the opening cysteine and the closing phenylalanine or tryptophan. The order of the fields is D gene, J gene, clone size, V gene, CDR3 DNA, CDR3 protein. D genes are given only for firm matches. Clone size is shown for a subset of rows, as once, few, many or a class of expanded clone.

>-|TRBJ2-7|many|TRBV28
TGTGCCAGCGGGTTTGGAGCCCGGACCTACGAGCAGTACTTC
CASGFGARTYEQYF
>TRBD1|TRBJ2-5|few|TRBV5-6
TGTGCCAGCAGCGGGGGACAGGGTCTGGGAGAGACCCAGTACTTC
CASSGGQGLGETQYF
>TRBD1|TRBJ2-1|-|TRBV20-1
TGCAGTGCGAACACTTCTCCGGGACAGGGAGGTTACAATGAGCAGTTCTTC
CSANTSPGQGGYNEQFF
>-|TRBJ2-1|many|TRBV20-1
TGCAGTGCTTTAAGGCGGGGAAAAGTATCCTACAATGAGCAGTTCTTC
CSALRRGKVSYNEQFF
>TRBD1|TRBJ1-1|-|TRBV7-2
TGTGCCAGCAGCCGTCCGGGACAGGGGCCCGGTGGCACTGAAGCTTTCTTT
CASSRPGQGPGGTEAFF
>-|TRBJ1-4|few|TRBV19
TGTGCCAGTAGTACCTCACGGGCCGCTCTACAACTGTTTTTT
CASSTSRAALQLFF
>-|TRBJ1-5|-|TRBV20-1
TGCAGTGCTCTGGCAGGGGCCACATATAGCAATCAGCCCCAGCATTTT
CSALAGATYSNQPQHF
>-|TRBJ1-2|-|TRBV18
TGTGCCAGCTCACCATCACGAGGGACGTCTGATGGCTACACCTTC
CASSPSRGTSDGYTF
>-|TRBJ2-7|-|TRBV11-2
TGTGCCAGCAGCCACCCTGCGGGCGAGCAGTACTTC
CASSHPAGEQYF
>-|TRBJ2-2|many|TRBV6-2/TRBV6-3
TGTGCCAGCAACCAAAACACCGGGGAGCTGTTTTTT
CASNQNTGELFF
>TRBD2|TRBJ2-1|-|TRBV7-8
TGTGCCAGCAGCACCCGACTAGCGGGGCTCAACTCCTACAATGAGCAGTTCTTC
CASSTRLAGLNSYNEQFF